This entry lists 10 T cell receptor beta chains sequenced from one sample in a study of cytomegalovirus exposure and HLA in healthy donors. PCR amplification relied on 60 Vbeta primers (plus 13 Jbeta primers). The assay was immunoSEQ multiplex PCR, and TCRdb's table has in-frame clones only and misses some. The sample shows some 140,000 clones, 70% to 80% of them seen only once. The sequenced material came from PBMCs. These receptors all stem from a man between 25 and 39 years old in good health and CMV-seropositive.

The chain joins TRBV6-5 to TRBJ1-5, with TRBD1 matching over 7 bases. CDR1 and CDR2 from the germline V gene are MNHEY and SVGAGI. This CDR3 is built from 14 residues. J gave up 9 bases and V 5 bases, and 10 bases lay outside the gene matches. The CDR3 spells CASSSQGEPRPQHF. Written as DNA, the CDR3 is TGTGCCAGCAGTAGTCAGGGGGAACCTCGGCCCCAGCATTTT.

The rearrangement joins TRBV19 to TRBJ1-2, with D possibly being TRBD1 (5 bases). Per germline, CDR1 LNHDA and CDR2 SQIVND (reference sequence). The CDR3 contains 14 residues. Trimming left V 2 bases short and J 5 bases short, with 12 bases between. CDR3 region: CASSIIGAAYGYTF. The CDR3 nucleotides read TGTGCCAGTAGTATAATAGGGGCGGCTTATGGCTACACCTTC.

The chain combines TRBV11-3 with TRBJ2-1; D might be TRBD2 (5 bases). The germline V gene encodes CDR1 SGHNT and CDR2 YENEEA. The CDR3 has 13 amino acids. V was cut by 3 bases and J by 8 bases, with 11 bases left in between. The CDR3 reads CASSFGSSDEQFF. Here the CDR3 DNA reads TGTGCCAGCAGCTTTGGGAGCAGCGATGAGCAGTTCTTC.

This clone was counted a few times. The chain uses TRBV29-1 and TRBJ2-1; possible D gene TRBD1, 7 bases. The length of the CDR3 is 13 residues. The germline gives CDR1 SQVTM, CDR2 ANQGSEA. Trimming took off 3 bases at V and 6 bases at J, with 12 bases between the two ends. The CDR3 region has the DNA TGCAGCGTTGAGGACCAGGGGGGCAATGAGCAGTTCTTC. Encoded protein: CSVEDQGGNEQFF.

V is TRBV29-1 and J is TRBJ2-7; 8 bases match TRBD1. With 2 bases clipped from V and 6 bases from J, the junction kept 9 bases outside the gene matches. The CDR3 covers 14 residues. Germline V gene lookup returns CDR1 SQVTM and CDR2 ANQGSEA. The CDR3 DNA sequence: TGCAGCGTTGAAATACAGGGGGAGTCTTCCGAGCAGTACTTC. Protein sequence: CSVEIQGESSEQYF.

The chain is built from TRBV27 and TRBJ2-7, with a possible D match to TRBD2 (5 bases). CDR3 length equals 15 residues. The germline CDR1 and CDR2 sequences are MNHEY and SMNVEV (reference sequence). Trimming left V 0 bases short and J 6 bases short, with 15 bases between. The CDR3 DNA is TGTGCCAGCAGTTTATCATCTCACCGGGGATCCGAGCAGTACTTC. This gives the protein CASSLSSHRGSEQYF.

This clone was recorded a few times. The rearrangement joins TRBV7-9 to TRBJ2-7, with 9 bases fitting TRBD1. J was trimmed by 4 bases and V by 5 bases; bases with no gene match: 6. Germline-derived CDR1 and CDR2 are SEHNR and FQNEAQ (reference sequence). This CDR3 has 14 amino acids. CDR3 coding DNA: TGTGCCAGCAGCCTGGGACAGGGCCGATACGAGCAGTACTTC. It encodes CASSLGQGRYEQYF.

DNA for the CDR3: TGTGCCAGCTCACTTCCGGGAACCGAGGATACGCAGTATTTT. Its translation is CASSLPGTEDTQYF. The J gene is TRBJ2-3, the V gene TRBV18; D possibly corresponds to TRBD2 (5 bases). V was shortened by 4 bases and J by 6 bases, with 14 bases between the two germline ends. Germline assignment: CDR1 KGHSH and CDR2 LQKENI. CDR3 length: 14 residues.

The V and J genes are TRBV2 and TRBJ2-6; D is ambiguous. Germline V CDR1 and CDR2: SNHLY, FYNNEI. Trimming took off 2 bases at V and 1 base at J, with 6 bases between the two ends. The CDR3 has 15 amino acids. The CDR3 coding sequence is TGTGCCAGCAGTGAATCCGGGTCTGGGGCCAACGTCCTGACTTTC. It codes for CASSESGSGANVLTF.

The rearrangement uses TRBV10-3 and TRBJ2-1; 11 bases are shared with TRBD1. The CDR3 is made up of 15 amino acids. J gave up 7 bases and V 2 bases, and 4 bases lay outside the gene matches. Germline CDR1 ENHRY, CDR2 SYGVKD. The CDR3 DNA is TGTGCCATCAGTGAGGCAGGACAGGGGGCTAATGAGCAGTTCTTC. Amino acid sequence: CAISEAGQGANEQFF.